Each of the 5 T cell receptor beta chains below was sequenced from the same sample in a study of tumor-infiltrating lymphocytes in primary liver carcinoma. It was unsorted whole blood that yielded blood RNA, and germline DNA was also extracted. Total RNA amounting to around 450 ng was the source from which TCR beta cDNA was made with a constant-region primer. TCR beta libraries came from three nested multiplex PCR rounds using slightly modified ARM-PCR. Researchers ran the first two PCR rounds for ten to eleven cycles each with TRBV1-TRBV30 forward primers and a C-beta reverse primer. Each CDR3 protein gets one entry after TCRdb re-called the multiplex PCR reads with MiXCR. This sample has about 310,000 distinct CDR3 sequences, with approximately 54% found just once. The sequenced material came from peripheral blood. The receptor set was obtained from a woman aged 25 to 39 with primary liver carcinoma and hepatitis B virus infection.

With respect to this clonotype: A much more abundant neighbour one base away suggests this may be a read error. Without the conserved terminal phenylalanine or tryptophan, this CDR3 likely stems from a read error. This sequence joins TRBV6-6 and TRBJ2-7; possibly TRBD2 for D (6 bases). CDR3 length equals 13 residues. The germline V gene encodes CDR1 MNHNY and CDR2 SVGAGI (reference sequence). V was cut by 6 bases and J by 3 bases, with 12 bases left in between. CDR3 bases: TGTGCCAGCAGGGAGGGTGGGGGCTACGAGCAGTACTTA. Its protein product is CASREGGGYEQYL.

The chain joins TRBV10-2 to TRBJ1-1; D not resolved. This CDR3 contains 15 residues. The germline CDR1 and CDR2 sequences are WSHSY and SAAADI. The V end was cut by 4 bases, the J end by 1 base, with 13 bases between. The CDR3 reads CASSGFAAGNTEAFF. The CDR3 DNA sequence: TGCGCCAGCAGTGGATTCGCAGCGGGGAACACTGAAGCTTTCTTT.

For this clonotype: This CDR3 fails to terminate in the conserved phenylalanine or tryptophan, so it likely reflects a read error. For the CDR3, the DNA is TGTGCCAGCGGTTATAGCGGTCCCGTCTACGAGCAGTACTCC. Encoded protein: CASGYSGPVYEQYS. The chain carries TRBV11-2 and TRBJ2-7; TRBD2 might be the D (6 bases). Germline-derived CDR1 and CDR2 are SGHAT and FQNNGV. This CDR3 is 14 amino acids long. The V end was cut by 8 bases, the J end by 3 bases, with 17 bases between.

Many counts were recorded for this clonotype. The chain combines TRBV6-1 with TRBJ1-1; TRBD1 might be the D (5 bases). V was pared by 1 base and J by 5 bases, with 5 bases between. Germline-derived CDR1 and CDR2 are MNHNS and SASEGT. This CDR3 comprises 12 residues. DNA of the CDR3: TGTGCCAGCAGTGAAGGGGGGACTGAAGCTTTCTTT. This translates into CASSEGGTEAFF.

This clonotype has just a few counts. The chain is built from TRBV12-3 or TRBV12-4 and TRBJ1-6, with a possible D match to TRBD1 (5 bases). The V gene lost 5 bases and the J gene lost 9 bases, with 14 bases spanning the gap. CDR3 length equals 14 residues. As DNA, the CDR3 is TGTGCCAGCAGTCCTACGTGGGACCGTTCACCCCTCCACTTT. This encodes CASSPTWDRSPLHF.